This is a list of T cell receptor beta chains from one sample in a study of T cell responses to AZD1222 COVID-19 vaccine. Using immunoSEQ multiplex PCR, the repertoire was profiled, and TCRdb retains in-frame clones only, with some absent. The table records about 120,000 clones, more than 70% of them present only once. Source: peripheral blood, taken on day 0 of AZD1222 vaccination. The receptors originated from an adult in good health. CDR3s include the opening cysteine and the closing phenylalanine or tryptophan. Each record gives: V gene, J gene, CDR3 protein.

v_gene: TRBV19
j_gene: TRBJ2-3
CDR3aa: CASQDRGYSDTQYF

v_gene: TRBV6-2/TRBV6-3
j_gene: TRBJ1-5
CDR3aa: CASSLGQGNQPQHF

v_gene: TRBV3-1/TRBV3-2
j_gene: TRBJ1-6
CDR3aa: CASSQGDSLYNSPLHF

v_gene: TRBV5-6
j_gene: TRBJ2-7
CDR3aa: CASSETGGAAYEQYF

v_gene: TRBV18
j_gene: TRBJ1-2
CDR3aa: CASSPRERANYGYTF

v_gene: TRBV6-5
j_gene: TRBJ1-5
CDR3aa: CASSDSLNQPQHF

v_gene: TRBV24-1
j_gene: TRBJ2-5
CDR3aa: CATSDLATQYF

v_gene: TRBV5-4
j_gene: TRBJ2-7
CDR3aa: CASSFRRGREYEQYF

v_gene: TRBV7-2
j_gene: TRBJ2-3
CDR3aa: CASSLLGGTDTQYF

v_gene: TRBV2
j_gene: TRBJ1-2
CDR3aa: CASKPGTGDFYGYTF

v_gene: TRBV19
j_gene: TRBJ1-6
CDR3aa: CASSVMGNSPLHF

v_gene: TRBV7-2
j_gene: TRBJ2-7
CDR3aa: CASSLELKKYEQYF

v_gene: TRBV2
j_gene: TRBJ1-2
CDR3aa: CASSEDRAGGYGYTF

v_gene: TRBV6-2/TRBV6-3
j_gene: TRBJ1-2
CDR3aa: CASSYVAVYGYTF

v_gene: TRBV5-1
j_gene: TRBJ1-4
CDR3aa: CASSPDRVNEKLFF